The entry that follows covers one T cell receptor beta chain sequence. Its antigen is as yet unknown. This sample was included in a study of STAT3 mutations in large granular lymphocyte leukemia. The overall study: Over half of T-LGLL patients had one or more immunosuppressive regimens.

The protocol was immunoSEQ multiplex PCR, while the TCRdb copy is restricted to in-frame clones and leaves out a portion. This repertoire shows over 30,000 clones, approximately 91% found once; its top ten account for under 0.55%. The CDR3 consists of 14 residues. Germline V CDR1 and CDR2: SGHRS, YFSETQ. The ends were cut back, 4 bases at V and 5 bases at J, with 13 bases in the middle. General study points: In about 30% of the 18 patients, new TCR clonotypes emerged after therapy. Every T-LGLL patient had at least one immunodominant TCRbeta clonotype. Differing intervals and regimens complicate linking therapy response to clone burden.

The receptor was derived from a human donor with T large granular lymphocyte leukemia. Some clones in this sample may be carry-over from other donors' samples. Specimen: PBMCs. The V call is TRBV5-1, the J call TRBJ2-1, with D possibly called TRBD1 or TRBD2 (6 bases each). This CDR3 is CASSLAGHNNEQFF. Written as DNA, the CDR3 is TGCGCCAGCAGCCTGGCGGGACATAACAATGAGCAGTTCTTC.